This TCR beta chain was sequenced for a study of blood T cell repertoires in COVID-19. As for the study in general: Specimens from acute and convalescent COVID-19 originated in the United States, Italy and Spain. T cells, B-cell-depleted T cells, or PBMCs provided the cDNA or gDNA that served as material.

This CDR3 has 14 residues. The ends lost 4 bases at V and 1 base at J; junction bases unmatched: 4. Germline values: CDR1 SGHRS, CDR2 YFSETQ. In the original workflow: Amplification of reference gene primers provided the estimated nucleated cell counts. The repertoire was sequenced with immunoSEQ multiplex PCR; TCRdb's copy has only in-frame clones and lacks some. That table gives V, J and clone size, and the DNA gave D and trimming. The sample has about 200,000 clones, 80% to 90% seen once. The receptor was derived from a human donor in a cohort sampled during active COVID-19. The source material was peripheral blood. The chain employs TRBV5-1 and TRBJ2-5; 7 nucleotides line up with TRBD2. CDR3 DNA: TGCGCCAGCAGCAATTCGGGGGGCCAAGAGACCCAGTACTTC. It translates to CASSNSGGQETQYF.